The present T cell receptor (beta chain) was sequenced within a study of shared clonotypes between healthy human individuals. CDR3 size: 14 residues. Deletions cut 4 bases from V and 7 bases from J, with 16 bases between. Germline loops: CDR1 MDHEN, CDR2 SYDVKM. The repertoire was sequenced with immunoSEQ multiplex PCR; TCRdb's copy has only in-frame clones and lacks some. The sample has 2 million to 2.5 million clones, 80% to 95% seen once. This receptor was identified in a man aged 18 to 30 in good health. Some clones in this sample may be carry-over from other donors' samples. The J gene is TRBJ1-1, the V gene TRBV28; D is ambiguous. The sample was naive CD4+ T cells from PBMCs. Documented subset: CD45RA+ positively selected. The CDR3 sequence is CASSSPPRAGEAFF. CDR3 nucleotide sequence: TGTGCCAGCAGTTCCCCGCCGAGGGCCGGTGAAGCTTTCTTT.